The rows below give T cell receptor beta chains drawn from one sample of a study of blood T cell repertoires in COVID-19. Sequencing was performed with immunoSEQ multiplex PCR; in TCRdb, only in-frame clones are kept and a portion is missing. The table has 200,000 to 300,000 clones, 88% seen once. The sequencing sample was made of PBMCs or T cells enriched from blood (not recorded which). The receptors were sampled from a woman in her 40s with acute COVID-19. Each CDR3 is given with its conserved first and last residue. The D gene is left open where the match is weak. Size is stated for part of the rows, as once, few or many counts, or as a class when the clone is expanded.

CDR3 length	V gene	D gene	J gene	clone size	CDR3 DNA	CDR3 protein
15	TRBV29-1	TRBD2	TRBJ2-5	-	TGCAGCGTTGAGGGAGGGACTAGCGGGTTGGAGACCCAGTACTTC	CSVEGGTSGLETQYF
14	TRBV7-2	TRBD1	TRBJ1-5	-	TGTGCCAGCAGCTTTACAGGGGGGGGACAGCCCCAGCATTTT	CASSFTGGGQPQHF
14	TRBV3-1/TRBV3-2	-	TRBJ1-2	-	TGTGCCAGCAGCCAAGATACCCTCGGAGGGGGCTACACCTTC	CASSQDTLGGGYTF
18	TRBV6-2/TRBV6-3	TRBD1	TRBJ1-1	-	TGTGCCAGCAGTTCGAGAACATTCGCGGGACAGCTGAACACTGAAGCTTTCTTT	CASSSRTFAGQLNTEAFF
15	TRBV19	TRBD1	TRBJ2-7	once	TGTGCCAGTAGCCCCGGGACAGGGGTCTCGTACGAGCAGTACTTC	CASSPGTGVSYEQYF
12	TRBV20-1	-	TRBJ1-2	-	TGCAGTGCTAGTCCGAGGATGGGTGGCTACACCTTC	CSASPRMGGYTF
15	TRBV2	-	TRBJ1-6	-	TGTGCCAGCAGGGAGACGGGGGTCTATAATTCACCCCTCCACTTT	CASRETGVYNSPLHF
14	TRBV7-6	-	TRBJ1-2	-	TGTGCCAGCAGCTTAGCTCCCATTAACTATGGCTACACCTTC	CASSLAPINYGYTF
17	TRBV21-1	-	TRBJ2-6	-	TGTGCCAGCAGCATTTGGACAGGGCGCTCTGGGGCCAACGTCCTGACTTTC	CASSIWTGRSGANVLTF
18	TRBV3-1/TRBV3-2	-	TRBJ2-1	-	TGTGCCAGCAGCCAAGATGACACAGGGTCTTACTACTACAATGAGCAGTTCTTC	CASSQDDTGSYYYNEQFF
17	TRBV9	TRBD2	TRBJ2-3	-	TGTGCCAGCAGCGCGAGTTTAGCGGGAGAGAGCACAGATACGCAGTATTTT	CASSASLAGESTDTQYF
15	TRBV6-5	-	TRBJ1-1	-	TGTGCCAGCAGTTACTCCCCCGGAGGCAACACTGAAGCTTTCTTT	CASSYSPGGNTEAFF
12	TRBV20-1	-	TRBJ1-3	few	TGCAGTGCTAGTAGGGGAGGAAACACCATATATTTT	CSASRGGNTIYF
14	TRBV7-9	-	TRBJ2-2	-	TGTGCCAGCAGCTTATTGACGGGAGCCGGGGAGCTGTTTTTT	CASSLLTGAGELFF
14	TRBV3-1/TRBV3-2	-	TRBJ2-5	-	TGTGCCAGCAGCCGTAACGGAGGGCAAGAGACCCAGTACTTC	CASSRNGGQETQYF
16	TRBV7-3	TRBD2	TRBJ2-1	-	TGTGCCAGCAGCTCAGGCCCGGGACTAGCGGGAGACGAGCAGTTCTTC	CASSSGPGLAGDEQFF
13	TRBV28	-	TRBJ1-2	-	TGTGCCAGCAGTTTGGGGCAGAACTATGGCTACACCTTC	CASSLGQNYGYTF
16	TRBV12-5	-	TRBJ2-2	-	TGTGCTAGTGGTTTGGGTGTGGGCCAGGCCACCGGGGAGCTGTTTTTT	CASGLGVGQATGELFF
15	TRBV18	-	TRBJ1-1	-	TGTGCCAGCTCACCACTGACAGAGCTGAACACTGAAGCTTTCTTT	CASSPLTELNTEAFF
17	TRBV7-9	-	TRBJ2-1	-	TGTGCCAGCAGCCCCGGGGGCGGGAGAGACTCCTACAATGAGCAGTTCTTC	CASSPGGGRDSYNEQFF
13	TRBV7-9	-	TRBJ2-3	-	TGTGCAGTGCCTACATATCCCAGGGATACGCAGTATTTT	CAVPTYPRDTQYF
15	TRBV6-4	TRBD2	TRBJ2-3	-	TGTGCCAGCAGTGCGAGGACTAGCGACACAGATACGCAGTATTTT	CASSARTSDTDTQYF
15	TRBV7-2	TRBD1	TRBJ1-5	-	TGTGCCAGCAGCTTAGACGGGACAGGGGCTCAGCCCCAGCATTTT	CASSLDGTGAQPQHF
15	TRBV2	-	TRBJ1-5	-	TGTGCCAGCAGTGTAACAGGTAATAGCAATCAGCCCCAGCATTTT	CASSVTGNSNQPQHF
13	TRBV25-1	-	TRBJ2-1	-	TGTGCCAGCAGTGAATCGAGCACTGTAGAGCAGTTCTTC	CASSESSTVEQFF
15	TRBV6-5	TRBD2	TRBJ2-1	-	TGTGCCAGCAGAGGTAGCGGGATTACCTACAATGAGCAGTTCTTC	CASRGSGITYNEQFF
15	TRBV5-1	-	TRBJ1-3	-	TGCGCCAGCAGCTTGGGTATTGACAGGGGAAACACCATATATTTT	CASSLGIDRGNTIYF
15	TRBV9	TRBD2	TRBJ2-3	-	TGTGCCAGCAGCAGTAGCGGGAGAGGGGCAGATACGCAGTATTTT	CASSSSGRGADTQYF
13	TRBV2	-	TRBJ1-6	many	TGTGCCAGCAACAACCGAGGGGGATCACCCCTCCACTTT	CASNNRGGSPLHF
14	TRBV24-1	TRBD1	TRBJ2-2	-	TGTGCCAAAAAGGGACAGCGATCCACCGGGGAGCTGTTTTTT	CAKKGQRSTGELFF
13	TRBV28	-	TRBJ1-5	-	TGTGCCACCAAGGGCGGGGGATCTCAGCCCCAGCATTTT	CATKGGGSQPQHF
13	TRBV2	TRBD1	TRBJ1-2	-	TGTGCCAGCAGTGATGGTCAGGGGGCCGGCTACACCTTC	CASSDGQGAGYTF
18	TRBV4-1	TRBD2	TRBJ2-4	-	TGCGCCAGCTGTCCTGTGGCTAGCGGAGTCCTAGCCAAAAACATTCAGTACTTC	CASCPVASGVLAKNIQYF
16	TRBV7-9	-	TRBJ2-7	-	TGTGCCAGCAGCTTAGTGTTGATAGGGAGATTTTACGAGCAGTACTTC	CASSLVLIGRFYEQYF
15	TRBV18	TRBD1	TRBJ1-3	-	TGTGCCAGCTCTTTGACAGGGCCGGCTGGAAACACCATATATTTT	CASSLTGPAGNTIYF
15	TRBV13	-	TRBJ1-1	-	TGTGCCAGCAGCACGGACACATTCGGCAGCACTGAAGCTTTCTTT	CASSTDTFGSTEAFF
15	TRBV15	TRBD2	TRBJ2-7	-	TGTGCCACCAGCACCGGGACTAGCGAGCTCTACGAGCAGTACTTC	CATSTGTSELYEQYF
15	TRBV30	-	TRBJ1-3	-	TGTGCCTGGACCCGCGGCGGAGCCTCTGGAAACACCATATATTTT	CAWTRGGASGNTIYF
14	TRBV3-1/TRBV3-2	-	TRBJ1-1	-	TGTGCCAGCAGCGCCCTCCCCAGAAACACTGAAGCTTTCTTT	CASSALPRNTEAFF
14	TRBV11-2	TRBD2	TRBJ2-3	-	TGTGCCAGCAGCTTTAGACTAGCCACAGATACGCAGTATTTT	CASSFRLATDTQYF
15	TRBV2	-	TRBJ1-2	-	TGTGCCAGCAGTCCTGACAGGTTAGCTAACTATGGCTACACCTTC	CASSPDRLANYGYTF
14	TRBV3-1/TRBV3-2	-	TRBJ2-5	-	TGTGCCAGCAGTACCTCTGGGGGGTGGGAGACCCAGTACTTC	CASSTSGGWETQYF